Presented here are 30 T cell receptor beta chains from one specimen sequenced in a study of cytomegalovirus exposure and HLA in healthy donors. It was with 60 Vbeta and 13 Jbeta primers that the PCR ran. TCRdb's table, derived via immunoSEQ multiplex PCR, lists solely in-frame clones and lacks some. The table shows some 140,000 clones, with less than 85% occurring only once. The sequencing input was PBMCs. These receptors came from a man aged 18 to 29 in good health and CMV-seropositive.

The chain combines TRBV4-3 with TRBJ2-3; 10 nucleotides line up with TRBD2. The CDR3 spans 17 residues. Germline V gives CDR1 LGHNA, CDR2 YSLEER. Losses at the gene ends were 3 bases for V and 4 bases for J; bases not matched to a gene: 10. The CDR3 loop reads CASSHETSGYGADTQYF. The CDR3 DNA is TGCGCCAGCAGCCACGAGACTAGCGGGTACGGCGCAGATACGCAGTATTTT.

CDR3 nucleotide sequence: TGCAGCGTTGTCCGGGAGGGTCAGCCCCAGCATTTT. This sequence encodes CSVVREGQPQHF. The chain carries TRBV29-1 and TRBJ1-5, with no clear D. The CDR3 runs 12 residues. Trimming took 4 bases from V and 6 from J, leaving 10 bases between them. Germline-derived CDR1 and CDR2 are SQVTM and ANQGSEA.

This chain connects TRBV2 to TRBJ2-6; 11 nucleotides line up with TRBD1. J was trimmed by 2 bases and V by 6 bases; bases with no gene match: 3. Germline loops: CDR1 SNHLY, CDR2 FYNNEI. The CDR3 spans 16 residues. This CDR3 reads CASSSGQGAGANVLTF. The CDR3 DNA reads TGTGCCAGCAGCTCGGGACAGGGGGCTGGGGCCAACGTCCTGACTTTC.

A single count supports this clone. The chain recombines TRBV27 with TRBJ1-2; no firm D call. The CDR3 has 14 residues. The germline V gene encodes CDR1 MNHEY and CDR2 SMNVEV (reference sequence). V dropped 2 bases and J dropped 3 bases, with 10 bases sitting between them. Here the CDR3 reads CASSLHPVDYGYTF. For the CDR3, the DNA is TGTGCCAGCAGTTTACACCCAGTGGACTATGGCTACACCTTC.

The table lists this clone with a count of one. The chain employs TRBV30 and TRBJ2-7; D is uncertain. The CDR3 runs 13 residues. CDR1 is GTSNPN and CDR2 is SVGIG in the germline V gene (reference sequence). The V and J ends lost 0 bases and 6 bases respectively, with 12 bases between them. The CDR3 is CAWSVSSRGEQYF. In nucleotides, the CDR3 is TGTGCCTGGAGTGTAAGTAGTAGAGGCGAGCAGTACTTC.

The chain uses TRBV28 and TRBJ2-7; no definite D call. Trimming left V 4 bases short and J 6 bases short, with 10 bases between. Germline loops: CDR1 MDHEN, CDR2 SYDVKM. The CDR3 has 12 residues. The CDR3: CASSSSSFEQYF. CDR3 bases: TGTGCCAGCAGTTCGAGCTCTTTCGAGCAGTACTTC.

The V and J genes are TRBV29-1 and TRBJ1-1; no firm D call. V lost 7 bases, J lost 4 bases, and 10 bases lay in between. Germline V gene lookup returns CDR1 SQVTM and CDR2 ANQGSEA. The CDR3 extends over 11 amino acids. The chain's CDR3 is CSGWSVTEAFF. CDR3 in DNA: TGCAGCGGCTGGTCGGTCACTGAAGCTTTCTTT.

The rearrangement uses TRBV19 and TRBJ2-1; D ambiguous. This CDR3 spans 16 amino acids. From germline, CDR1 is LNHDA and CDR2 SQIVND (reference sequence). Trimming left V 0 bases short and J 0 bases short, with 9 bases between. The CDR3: CASSIETSSSYNEQFF. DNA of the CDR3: TGTGCCAGTAGTATAGAGACGTCTAGCTCCTACAATGAGCAGTTCTTC. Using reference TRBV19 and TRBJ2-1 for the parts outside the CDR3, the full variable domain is DGGITQSPKYLFRKEGQNVTLSCEQNLNHDAMYWYRQDPGQGLRLIYYSQIVNDFQKGDIAEGYSVSREKKESFPLTVTSAQKNPTAFYLCASSIETSSSYNEQFFGPGTRLTVL.

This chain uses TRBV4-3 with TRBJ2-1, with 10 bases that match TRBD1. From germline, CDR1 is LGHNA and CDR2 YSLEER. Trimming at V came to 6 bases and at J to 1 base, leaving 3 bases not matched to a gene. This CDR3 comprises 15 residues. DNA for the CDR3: TGCGCCAGCAGTGGGGACAGGGGATCCTACAATGAGCAGTTCTTC. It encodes CASSGDRGSYNEQFF.

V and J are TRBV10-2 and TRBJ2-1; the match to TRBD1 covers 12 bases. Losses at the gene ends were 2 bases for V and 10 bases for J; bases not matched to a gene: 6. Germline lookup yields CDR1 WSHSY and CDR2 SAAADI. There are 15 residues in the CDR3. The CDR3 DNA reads TGCGCCAGCAGTGAGATTCCCGGGACAGGGGGCGAGCAGTTCTTC. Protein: CASSEIPGTGGEQFF.

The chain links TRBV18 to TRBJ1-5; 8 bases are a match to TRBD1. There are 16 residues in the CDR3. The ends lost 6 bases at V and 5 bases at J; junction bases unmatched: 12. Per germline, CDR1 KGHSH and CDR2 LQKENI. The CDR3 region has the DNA TGTGCCAGCTCGAACTCCGACAGGGGTTTGTATCAGCCCCAGCATTTT. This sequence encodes CASSNSDRGLYQPQHF. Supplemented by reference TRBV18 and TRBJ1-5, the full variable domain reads NAGVMQNPRHLVRRRGQEARLRCSPMKGHSHVYWYRQLPEEGLKFMVYLQKENIIDESGMPKERFSAEFPKEGPSILRIQQVVRGDSAAYFCASSNSDRGLYQPQHFGDGTRLSIL.

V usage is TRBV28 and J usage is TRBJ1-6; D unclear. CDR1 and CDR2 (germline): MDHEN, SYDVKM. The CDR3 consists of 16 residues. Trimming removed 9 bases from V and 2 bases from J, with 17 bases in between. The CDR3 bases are TGTGCCAGTACCCGGCAGGATTATACCTATAATTCACCCCTCCACTTT. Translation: CASTRQDYTYNSPLHF. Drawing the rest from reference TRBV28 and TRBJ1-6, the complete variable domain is DVKVTQSSRYLVKRTGEKVFLECVQDMDHENMFWYRQDPGLGLRLIYFSYDVKMKEKGDIPEGYSVSREKKERFSLILESASTNQTSMYLCASTRQDYTYNSPLHFGNGTRLTVT.

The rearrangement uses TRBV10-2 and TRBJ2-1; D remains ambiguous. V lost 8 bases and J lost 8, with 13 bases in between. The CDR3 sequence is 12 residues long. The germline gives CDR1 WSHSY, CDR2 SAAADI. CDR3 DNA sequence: TGCGCCAGCCTTAGGAGCAGCCATGAGCAGTTCTTC. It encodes CASLRSSHEQFF.

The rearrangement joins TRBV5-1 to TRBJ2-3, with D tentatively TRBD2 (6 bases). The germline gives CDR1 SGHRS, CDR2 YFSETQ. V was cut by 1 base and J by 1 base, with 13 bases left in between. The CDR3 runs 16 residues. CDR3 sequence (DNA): TGCGCCAGCAGCTTGAGCGGGCGGAGAGGCACAGATACGCAGTATTTT. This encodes CASSLSGRRGTDTQYF.

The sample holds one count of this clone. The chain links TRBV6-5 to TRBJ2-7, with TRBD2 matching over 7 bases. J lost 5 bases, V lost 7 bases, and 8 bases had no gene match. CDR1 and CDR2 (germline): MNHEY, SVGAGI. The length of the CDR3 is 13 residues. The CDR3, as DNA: TGTGCCAGCAATGGGAGGGGTACGAACGAGCAGTACTTC. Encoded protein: CASNGRGTNEQYF.

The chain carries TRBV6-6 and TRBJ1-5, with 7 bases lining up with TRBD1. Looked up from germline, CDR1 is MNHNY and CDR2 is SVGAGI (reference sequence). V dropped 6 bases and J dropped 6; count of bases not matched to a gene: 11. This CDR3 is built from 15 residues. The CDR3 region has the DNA TGTGCCAGCAGACAGACAGGGTCCGCGGGTCAGCCCCAGCATTTT. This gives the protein CASRQTGSAGQPQHF.

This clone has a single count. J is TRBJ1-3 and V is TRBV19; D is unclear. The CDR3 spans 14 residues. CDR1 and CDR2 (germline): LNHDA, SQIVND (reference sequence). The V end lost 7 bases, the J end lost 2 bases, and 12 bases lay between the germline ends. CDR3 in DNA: TGTGCCAGTACCGTACGCGGGCCTGGAAACACCATATATTTT. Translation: CASTVRGPGNTIYF.

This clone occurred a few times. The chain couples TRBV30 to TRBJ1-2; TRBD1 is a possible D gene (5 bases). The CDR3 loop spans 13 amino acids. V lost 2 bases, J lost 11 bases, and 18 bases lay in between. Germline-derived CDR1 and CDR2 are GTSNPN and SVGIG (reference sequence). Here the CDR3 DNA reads TGTGCCTGGAGTCCCTGGGACTCCCAAAGTTACACCTTC. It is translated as CAWSPWDSQSYTF.

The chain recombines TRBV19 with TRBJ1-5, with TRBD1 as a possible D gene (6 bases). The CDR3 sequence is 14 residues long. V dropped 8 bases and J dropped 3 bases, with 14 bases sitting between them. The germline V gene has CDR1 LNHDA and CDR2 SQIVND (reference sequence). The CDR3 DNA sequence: TGTGCCAGTGTTAAAGGGACAAACAATCAGCCCCAGCATTTT. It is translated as CASVKGTNNQPQHF.

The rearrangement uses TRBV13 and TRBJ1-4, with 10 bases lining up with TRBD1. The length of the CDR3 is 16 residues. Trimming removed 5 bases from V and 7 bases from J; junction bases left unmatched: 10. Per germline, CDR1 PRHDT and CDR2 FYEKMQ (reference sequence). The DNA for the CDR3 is TGTGCCAGCAGCCCTGACAGGGGGCGTAGTAGTGAAAAACTGTTTTTT. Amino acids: CASSPDRGRSSEKLFF.

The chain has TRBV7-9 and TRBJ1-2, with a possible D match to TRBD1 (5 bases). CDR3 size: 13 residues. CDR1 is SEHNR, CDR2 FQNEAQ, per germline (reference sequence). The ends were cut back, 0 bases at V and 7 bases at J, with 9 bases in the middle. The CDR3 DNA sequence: TGTGCCAGCAGCTTAGCGGGGGGTCTTGGCTACACCTTC. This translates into CASSLAGGLGYTF.

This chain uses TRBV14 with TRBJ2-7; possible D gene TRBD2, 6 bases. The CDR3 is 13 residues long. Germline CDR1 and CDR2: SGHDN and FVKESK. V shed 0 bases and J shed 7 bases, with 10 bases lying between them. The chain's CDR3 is CASSQELRGEQYF. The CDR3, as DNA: TGTGCCAGCAGCCAAGAACTCCGGGGGGAGCAGTACTTC.

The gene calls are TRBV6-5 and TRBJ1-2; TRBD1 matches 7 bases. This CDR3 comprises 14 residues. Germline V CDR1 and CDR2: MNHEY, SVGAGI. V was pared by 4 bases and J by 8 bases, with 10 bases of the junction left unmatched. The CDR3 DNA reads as TGTGCCAGCAGTTCCAAGACAGGGCCGCTCGGCTACACCTTC. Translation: CASSSKTGPLGYTF.

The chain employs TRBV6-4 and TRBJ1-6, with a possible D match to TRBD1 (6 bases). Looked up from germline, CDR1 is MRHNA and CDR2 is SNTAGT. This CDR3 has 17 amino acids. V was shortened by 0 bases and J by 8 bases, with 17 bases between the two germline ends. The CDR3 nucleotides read TGTGCCAGCAGTGACTCGCCTTGGGGTTCAGGGGATTCACCCCTCCACTTT. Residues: CASSDSPWGSGDSPLHF.

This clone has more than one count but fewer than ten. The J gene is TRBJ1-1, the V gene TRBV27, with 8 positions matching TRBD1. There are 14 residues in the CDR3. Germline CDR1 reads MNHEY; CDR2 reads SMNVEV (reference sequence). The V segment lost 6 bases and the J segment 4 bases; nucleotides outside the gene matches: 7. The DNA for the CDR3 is TGTGCCAGCAGGACAGGGGCAGGTGGCACTGAAGCTTTCTTT. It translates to CASRTGAGGTEAFF.

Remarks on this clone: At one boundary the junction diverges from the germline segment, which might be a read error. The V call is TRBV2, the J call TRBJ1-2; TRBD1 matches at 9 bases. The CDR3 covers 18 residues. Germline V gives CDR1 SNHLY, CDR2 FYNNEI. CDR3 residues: CASSVFLKDTPGQGLRSF. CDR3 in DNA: TGTGCCAGCAGTGTTTTCCTCAAAGACACTCCGGGACAGGGCTTGCGTTCGTTC. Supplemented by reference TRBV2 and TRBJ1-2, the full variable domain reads EPEVTQTPSHQVTQMGQEVILRCVPISNHLYFYWYRQILGQKVEFLVSFYNNEISEKSEIFDDQFSVERPDGSNFTLKIRSTKLEDSAMYFCASSVFLKDTPGQGLRSFGSGTRLTVV.

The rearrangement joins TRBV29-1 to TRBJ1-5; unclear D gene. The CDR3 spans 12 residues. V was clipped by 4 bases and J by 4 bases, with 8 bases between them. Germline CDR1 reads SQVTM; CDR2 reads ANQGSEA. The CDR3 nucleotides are TGCAGCGTTGGGGCAGGAAATCAGCCCCAGCATTTT. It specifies CSVGAGNQPQHF.

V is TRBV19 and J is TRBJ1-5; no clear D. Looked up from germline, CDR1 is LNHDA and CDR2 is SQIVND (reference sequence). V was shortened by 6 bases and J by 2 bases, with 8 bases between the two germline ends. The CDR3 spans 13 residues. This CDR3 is CASRSPGNQPQHF. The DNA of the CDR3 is TGTGCCAGTAGAAGTCCAGGCAATCAGCCCCAGCATTTT.

The CDR3 protein is CASSRDTLGYNEQFF. Written as DNA, the CDR3 is TGTGCCAGCAGTCGGGACACCCTAGGCTACAATGAGCAGTTCTTC. The chain employs TRBV6-6 and TRBJ2-1; maybe TRBD1 (6 bases). The CDR3 is 15 amino acids. Trimming removed 5 bases from V and 3 bases from J, with 14 bases in between. Germline V gene lookup returns CDR1 MNHNY and CDR2 SVGAGI (reference sequence).

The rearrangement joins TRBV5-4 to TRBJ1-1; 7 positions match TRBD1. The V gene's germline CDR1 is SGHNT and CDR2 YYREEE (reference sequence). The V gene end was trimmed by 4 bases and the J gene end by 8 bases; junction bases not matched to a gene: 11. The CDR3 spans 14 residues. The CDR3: CASSGATGFTEAFF. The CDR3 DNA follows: TGTGCCAGCAGCGGAGCGACAGGGTTCACGGAAGCTTTCTTT.